Listed below are T cell receptor beta chains from one sample, sequenced in a study of vaccination effects on CD4 cells after COVID-19. Clones were sequenced by immunoSEQ multiplex PCR, and TCRdb holds only the in-frame ones, with some missing. In the table there are about 70,000 clones, 80% of which are singletons. These receptors have no known antigen. The sequenced sample was CD4+ T cells from PBMCs cultured with SARS-CoV-2 spike peptides, obtained before COVID-19 vaccination. All receptors come from a human donor who received a COVID-19 vaccine. The CDR3 runs from the conserved cysteine through the conserved F or W. Fields, in order: J gene, clone size, V gene, CDR3 length, CDR3 protein. Clone size is shown for a subset of rows, as once, few, many or a class of expanded clone.

>TRBJ2-1|-|TRBV5-1|18
CASSQRSPTSGAYNEQFF
>TRBJ2-4|-|TRBV29-1|18
CSVSQLAGGLIAKNIQYF
>TRBJ2-3|-|TRBV19|15
CASREGTRGTDTQYF
>TRBJ2-2|-|TRBV2|15
CASSWDRADTGELFF
>TRBJ1-2|-|TRBV15|15
CATSRGQPGPYGYTF
>TRBJ2-5|-|TRBV4-1|16
CASSQDEERRKETQYF
>TRBJ1-2|-|TRBV28|13
CASNPPGARGYTF
>TRBJ1-4|few|TRBV6-6|13
CASSYGRNEKLFF
>TRBJ1-5|-|TRBV15|14
CATHHRQGYQPQHF
>TRBJ2-5|-|TRBV7-8|14
CASSFARKSETQYF
>TRBJ2-1|-|TRBV12-5|13
CASGSNRIREQFF
>TRBJ1-5|-|TRBV19|12
CAIDGGNQPQHF
>TRBJ2-2|-|TRBV5-1|14
CASMSGQGTGELFF
>TRBJ1-5|-|TRBV19|16
CASSSFRDRSNQPQHF
>TRBJ2-1|once|TRBV6-5|14
CAVGRGQLYNEQFF
>TRBJ2-3|-|TRBV7-3|15
CASSLSLTPADTQYF